These T cell receptor beta chains were read from a single sample in a study of blood T cell repertoires in COVID-19. Repertoires were generated with immunoSEQ multiplex PCR, while TCRdb's copy carries only in-frame clones and drops some. The table has about 94,000 clones, about 80% seen once. Material: peripheral blood. The receptors derive from a man between 60 and 75 years old with acute or convalescent COVID-19. The CDR3 runs from the conserved cysteine through the conserved F or W. D genes are given only for firm matches. The size of a clone is reported for some rows only, either as once, few or many, or as a class for expanded clones.

TRBD2,13,TRBJ2-3,TRBV9,.,TGTGCCAGTAGCGGGGGGCCGACTGATACGCAGTATTTT,CASSGGPTDTQYF
.,12,TRBJ1-1,TRBV12-3/TRBV12-4,.,TGTGCCAGCATAGAGGGTGGAACTGAAGCTTTCTTT,CASIEGGTEAFF
TRBD1,17,TRBJ1-1,TRBV18,once,TGTGCCAGCTCACCACCCAACAGGGGCGCCAAAAACACTGAAGCTTTCTTT,CASSPPNRGAKNTEAFF
.,16,TRBJ1-1,TRBV4-1,.,TGCGCCAGCAGCTCAAGTACCGGTTCCATGAACACTGAAGCTTTCTTT,CASSSSTGSMNTEAFF
TRBD1,15,TRBJ1-3,TRBV27,.,TGTGCCAGCAGAAGAACAGGGGATCCTGGAAACACCATATATTTT,CASRRTGDPGNTIYF
TRBD1,15,TRBJ1-1,TRBV18,.,TGTGCCAGCTCCACCGAGGCAGGGGGACGAACTGAAGCTTTCTTT,CASSTEAGGRTEAFF
TRBD1,15,TRBJ1-5,TRBV25-1,.,TGTGCCAGCAGTGGTGGACAGGGCGTAGGTCAGCCCCAGCATTTT,CASSGGQGVGQPQHF
TRBD2,16,TRBJ2-2,TRBV6-5,few,TGTGCCAGCAGTTACTCGGGAGGGGTAAACACCGGGGAGCTGTTTTTT,CASSYSGGVNTGELFF
TRBD1,14,TRBJ2-7,TRBV18,.,TGTGCCAGCTCGAACCGGGACAGAACCGACGAGCAGTACTTC,CASSNRDRTDEQYF
TRBD1,15,TRBJ1-1,TRBV4-1,.,TGCGCCAGCAGCCGGACAGGGGGCTTGAACACTGAAGCTTTCTTT,CASSRTGGLNTEAFF
TRBD1,14,TRBJ1-2,TRBV19,.,TGTGCCAGTAGTATCCCGACAGGGGGCATAGGCTACACCTTC,CASSIPTGGIGYTF
TRBD1,15,TRBJ2-7,TRBV11-2,.,TGTGCCAGCAGCTCGCAGGCACAGGGGGTCAACGAGCAGTACTTC,CASSSQAQGVNEQYF
.,13,TRBJ2-2,TRBV7-2,.,TGTGCCAGCAGCTCACAGGGCACCGGGGAGCTGTTTTTT,CASSSQGTGELFF
.,12,TRBJ2-7,TRBV2,few,TGTGCCAGCATGCAGGGGTCCTACGAGCAGTACTTC,CASMQGSYEQYF
.,14,TRBJ1-2,TRBV24-1,.,TGTGCCACCAGTGATGTACAGCACTCTGATGGCTACACCTTC,CATSDVQHSDGYTF
TRBD1,15,TRBJ1-2,TRBV9,once,TGTGCCAGCAGCGCAGAGCCGGGACAGGGGTATGGCTACACCTTC,CASSAEPGQGYGYTF
.,14,TRBJ1-1,TRBV5-4,.,TGTGCCAGCAGCCTCAGGGTGCATGGCACTGAAGCTTTCTTT,CASSLRVHGTEAFF
TRBD1,14,TRBJ2-1,TRBV7-9,.,TGTGCCAGCACCCCCGGACAGGGGTACAATGAGCAGTTCTTC,CASTPGQGYNEQFF
.,11,TRBJ1-2,TRBV12-1,.,TGTGCCAGCAACAGGGTCTATGGCTACACCTTC,CASNRVYGYTF
.,12,TRBJ1-1,TRBV29-1,.,TGCAGCGTGACCGCGACAGGATTCTATTCTTTCTTT,CSVTATGFYSFF
.,13,TRBJ1-2,TRBV2,few,TGTGCCAGCAGCCCCGACAGCAACTATGGCTACACCTTC,CASSPDSNYGYTF
.,14,TRBJ2-7,TRBV9,.,TGTGCCAGCAGCGTGGAGGACTATTCCTACGAGCAGTACTTC,CASSVEDYSYEQYF
.,13,TRBJ1-3,TRBV3-1/TRBV3-2,.,TGTGCCAGCAGCCAAGATCTGGGCGGGACCATATATTTT,CASSQDLGGTIYF
TRBD2,15,TRBJ2-7,TRBV9,.,TGTGCCAGCAGCGTAAGCGCTAGCGGGGGGGCTGTGCAGTACTTC,CASSVSASGGAVQYF
.,12,TRBJ2-7,TRBV5-1,.,TGCGCCAGCAGCGTCGGGGGTTACGAGCAGTACTTC,CASSVGGYEQYF
.,13,TRBJ1-1,TRBV18,.,TGTGCCAGCTCACCACTAGAACACACTGAAGCTTTCTTT,CASSPLEHTEAFF
.,16,TRBJ2-1,TRBV4-3,few,TGCGCCAGCAGCCAAGACCCGGCGGGTTCCTACAATGAGCAGTTCTTC,CASSQDPAGSYNEQFF
TRBD1,15,TRBJ1-4,TRBV2,.,TGTGCCAGCAGAAACAGGGGGTTTCTTAATGAAAAACTGTTTTTT,CASRNRGFLNEKLFF
TRBD2,16,TRBJ2-3,TRBV6-4,.,TGTGCCAGCAGTGACGGGACTAGCGGGGGGGCAGATACGCAGTATTTT,CASSDGTSGGADTQYF
.,16,TRBJ1-5,TRBV27,.,TGTGCCAGCAGTTTATCCGCTGGACAGATCCATCAGCCCCAGCATTTT,CASSLSAGQIHQPQHF
TRBD1,15,TRBJ2-5,TRBV5-1,.,TGCGCCAGCAGCCACCTAAAGGGACAGGGGGAGACCCAGTACTTC,CASSHLKGQGETQYF
TRBD1,13,TRBJ1-1,TRBV6-5,.,TGTGCCAGCGGTTATGACAGGGACACTGAAGCTTTCTTT,CASGYDRDTEAFF